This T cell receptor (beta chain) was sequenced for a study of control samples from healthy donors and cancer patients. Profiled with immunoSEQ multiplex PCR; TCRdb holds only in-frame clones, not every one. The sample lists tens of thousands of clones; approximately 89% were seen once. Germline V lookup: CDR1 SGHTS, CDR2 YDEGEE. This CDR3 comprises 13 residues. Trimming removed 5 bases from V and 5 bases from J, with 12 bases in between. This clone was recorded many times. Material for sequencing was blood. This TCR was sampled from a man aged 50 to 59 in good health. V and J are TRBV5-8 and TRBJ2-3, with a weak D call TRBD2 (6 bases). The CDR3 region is CASREVGGDTQYF. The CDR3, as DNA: TGTGCCAGCAGGGAGGTGGGAGGAGATACGCAGTATTTT.